This T cell receptor (beta chain) was observed in a study of T cell repertoires in cytomegalovirus infection. Study information: An indication of both CMV infection and matching HLA type came from public TCR beta signatures. General study results and limits: Dominating the ex vivo response were TCR beta clonotypes that were CMV-specific and HLA-C-restricted.

A word on this clonotype: Antigen specificity is unknown.

TCRdb used MiXCR to reprocess the reads, holding one entry per CDR3 protein. Of about 900,000 distinct CDR3 sequences in the sample, approximately 32% were seen once. Germline V gives CDR1 MNHEY, CDR2 SMNVEV (reference sequence). The CDR3 sequence is 14 residues long. V dropped 6 bases and J dropped 6 bases, with 15 bases sitting between them. The gene calls are TRBV27 and TRBJ1-5; D not resolved. The sequence came from a human donor in good health (CMV status not recorded). Some clones in this sample may be carry-over from other donors' samples. Sample: cultured CD8+ T cells from PBMCs, taken from culture after CMV antigen stimulation. Written as DNA, the CDR3 is TGTGCCAGCAGGACCTTTAATAGAGGTCAGCCCCAGCATTTT. It translates to CASRTFNRGQPQHF.